One sample yielded the 21 T cell receptor beta chains listed below, sequenced in a study of early T cells in non-severe SARS-CoV-2 infection. TCRdb called the 5' RACE reads again in MiXCR, with one record for every CDR3 protein. The repertoire includes about 77,000 distinct CDR3 sequences, about 5% of them detected once, and roughly 7.3% sits in the top ten. The specimen was whole blood, collected at baseline. These TCRs come from an adult who was a healthcare worker with PCR-confirmed SARS-CoV-2 infection or an uninfected control (not recorded which).

This chain connects TRBV30 to TRBJ2-7, with 9 bases identical to TRBD1. The CDR3 runs to 14 residues. Germline V CDR1 and CDR2: GTSNPN, SVGIG (reference sequence). V was clipped by 5 bases and J by 5 bases; unmatched bases: 10. CDR3 coding DNA: TGTGCCTGGGCGGAGGGGACAGGGCGCCACGAGCAGTACTTC. Translation: CAWAEGTGRHEQYF.

The sample holds a few counts of this clonotype. V gene TRBV19 combines with J gene TRBJ1-3, with D perhaps matching TRBD1 (5 bases). The CDR3 is 16 amino acids. Deletions cut 5 bases from V and 7 bases from J, with 21 bases between. Germline V lookup: CDR1 LNHDA, CDR2 SQIVND (reference sequence). The CDR3 protein is CASSVRDPRTGNTIYF. The CDR3 bases are TGTGCCAGTAGTGTTCGGGACCCTAGGACCGGGAACACCATATATTTT.

This clonotype was picked up many times. The rearrangement joins TRBV20-1 to TRBJ2-1; 11 nucleotides align to TRBD2. The CDR3 sequence is 15 residues long. Trimming removed 3 bases from V and 2 bases from J; junction bases left unmatched: 3. The germline gives CDR1 DFQATT, CDR2 SNEGSKA (reference sequence). Here the CDR3 reads CSARDSGRAYNEQFF. CDR3 bases: TGCAGTGCTAGGGATAGCGGGAGGGCCTACAATGAGCAGTTCTTC.

This clonotype appeared a few times. This rearrangement joins TRBV5-1 to TRBJ2-1; TRBD2 matches at 11 bases. From germline, CDR1 is SGHRS and CDR2 YFSETQ. Unmatched junction bases numbered 6, after V lost 7 bases and J lost 9 bases. The CDR3 length is 13 residues. The CDR3 here is CASYLAGGSEQFF. In nucleotides, the CDR3 is TGCGCCAGCTATCTAGCGGGGGGCAGTGAGCAGTTCTTC. The whole variable domain, remainder taken from reference TRBV5-1 and TRBJ2-1, is KAGVTQTPRYLIKTRGQQVTLSCSPISGHRSVSWYQQTPGQGLQFLFEYFSETQRNKGNFPGRFSGRQFSNSRSEMNVSTLELGDSALYLCASYLAGGSEQFFGPGTRLTVL.

This clonotype was counted a few times. The rearrangement links TRBV5-6 to TRBJ1-1; D uncertain. Germline V CDR1 and CDR2: SGHDT, YYEEEE. V lost 2 bases and J 6 bases, leaving 8 bases between the germline ends. The CDR3 sequence is 12 residues long. This CDR3 is CASSFGNAEAFF. The CDR3 DNA reads TGTGCCAGCAGCTTCGGCAACGCTGAAGCTTTCTTT.

Many counts were recorded for this clonotype. This sequence joins TRBV29-1 and TRBJ1-2, with D hard to call. The ends were cut back, 3 bases at V and 6 bases at J, with 11 bases in the middle. Germline assignment: CDR1 SQVTM and CDR2 ANQGSEA. The CDR3 sequence is 12 residues long. CDR3 amino acids: CSVDSPGDGYTF. The CDR3 DNA reads as TGCAGCGTTGACTCCCCAGGTGATGGCTACACCTTC.

This clonotype was recorded at least ten times. The chain uses TRBV7-3 and TRBJ2-1; 7 bases agree with TRBD2. The germline V gene has CDR1 SGHTA and CDR2 FQGTGA. The V and J ends lost 3 bases and 0 bases, in that order; junction bases with no gene match: 8. The CDR3 spans 17 residues. CDR3 residues: CASSLLAGRSSYNEQFF. Written as DNA, the CDR3 is TGTGCCAGCAGCTTGTTGGCCGGGAGGAGCTCCTACAATGAGCAGTTCTTC.

This clonotype was recorded a few times. V usage is TRBV7-8 and J usage is TRBJ2-1; unclear D gene. The V gene lost 4 bases and the J gene lost 9 bases, with 10 bases spanning the gap. Per the germline V gene, CDR1 is SGHVS and CDR2 is FQNEAQ. This CDR3 has 12 residues. DNA for the CDR3: TGTGCCAGCAGCTCACTTAATGGTGAGCAGTTCTTC. Its protein is CASSSLNGEQFF.

This clonotype was observed at least ten times. The rearrangement links TRBV6-5 to TRBJ1-1; D call uncertain. There are 15 residues in the CDR3. The germline V and J ends were trimmed by 0 bases and 0 bases, with 8 bases remaining between them. Germline CDR1 and CDR2: MNHEY and SVGAGI. CDR3 residues: CASSYSTQMNTEAFF. For the CDR3, the DNA is TGTGCCAGCAGTTACTCGACACAGATGAACACTGAAGCTTTCTTT.

This clonotype turned up a few times. The gene calls are TRBV21-1 and TRBJ2-1; the table's D call, TRBD1, was not checked against the DNA. TRBV21-1 is listed as a pseudogene. The CDR3 totals 15 residues. CDR3 region: CATIHRRGAYNEQFF. CDR3 nucleotide sequence: TGTGCCACTATTCATAGGAGGGGGGCCTACAATGAGCAGTTCTTC.

At least ten counts were recorded for this clonotype. The V call is TRBV28, the J call TRBJ2-7, with 11 bases matching TRBD1. The CDR3 loop spans 14 amino acids. Trimming at V came to 4 bases and at J to 4 bases, leaving 3 bases not matched to a gene. Germline V lookup: CDR1 MDHEN, CDR2 SYDVKM. CDR3 sequence: CASSWTGGMYEQYF. The CDR3 nucleotides read TGTGCCAGCAGTTGGACAGGGGGCATGTACGAGCAGTACTTC.

About this clonotype: A much larger clone lies a single base off, so this may be a read error. CDR3 amino acids: CASNSVRQGNTEAFF. CDR3 nucleotides: TGTGCCAGCAATTCCGTCCGACAGGGCAACACTGAAGCTTTCTTT. This chain connects TRBV6-6 to TRBJ1-1, with 7 positions matching TRBD1. Germline V gives CDR1 MNHNY, CDR2 SVGAGI (reference sequence). With V trimmed by 7 bases and J by 2 bases, 10 bases remained unmatched. The CDR3 runs to 15 residues.

The rearrangement uses TRBV7-9 and TRBJ2-3; the match to TRBD2 covers 11 bases. From germline, CDR1 is SEHNR and CDR2 FQNEAQ (reference sequence). The CDR3 totals 16 residues. The V gene end was trimmed by 5 bases and the J gene end by 1 base; junction bases not matched to a gene: 5. The CDR3 region is CASSQGTSGGTDTQYF. As DNA, the CDR3 is TGTGCCAGCAGCCAGGGGACTAGCGGAGGCACAGATACGCAGTATTTT.

Ten or more counts support this clonotype. The chain uses TRBV2 and TRBJ2-7, with D possibly being TRBD2 (6 bases). Trimming pared 2 bases from V and 7 bases from J, leaving 21 bases between. The CDR3 has 16 residues. Germline values: CDR1 SNHLY, CDR2 FYNNEI. Here the CDR3 reads CASSERGLALSGEQYF. CDR3 bases: TGTGCCAGCAGTGAACGGGGGTTGGCGCTCTCCGGGGAGCAGTACTTC.

This clonotype was counted ten times or more. The chain has TRBV7-2 and TRBJ1-1; TRBD1 is a possible D gene (6 bases). The CDR3 is 15 amino acids. Looked up from germline, CDR1 is SGHTA and CDR2 is FQGNSA. Between the trimmed V and J ends, which lost 4 bases and 2 bases, there was a span of 14 bases. CDR3: CASSSQGVSNTEAFF. CDR3 nucleotides: TGTGCCAGCAGCTCACAGGGAGTTTCCAACACTGAAGCTTTCTTT.

V gene TRBV7-9 combines with J gene TRBJ2-1; weak D call: TRBD2 (6 bases). Germline V lookup: CDR1 SEHNR, CDR2 FQNEAQ (reference sequence). This CDR3 spans 15 amino acids. V was pared by 5 bases and J by 0 bases, with 11 bases between. The CDR3 here is CASSISGSSYNEQFF. The CDR3, as DNA: TGTGCCAGCAGCATTAGCGGTAGCTCCTACAATGAGCAGTTCTTC.

The chain employs TRBV7-9 and TRBJ2-3; 12 nucleotides align to TRBD2. From germline, CDR1 is SEHNR and CDR2 FQNEAQ (reference sequence). V was pared by 1 base and J by 4 bases, with 0 bases of the junction left unmatched. CDR3 length: 15 amino acids. The chain's CDR3 is CASSLGLAGADTQYF. The CDR3 region has the DNA TGTGCCAGCAGCTTAGGACTAGCGGGAGCAGATACGCAGTATTTT.

This clonotype has ten or more counts. V gene TRBV20-1 combines with J gene TRBJ2-3, with 9 bases identical to TRBD2. Germline values: CDR1 DFQATT, CDR2 SNEGSKA (reference sequence). Trimming at V came to 0 bases and at J to 4 bases, leaving 8 bases not matched to a gene. The CDR3 length is 16 residues. The CDR3 nucleotides read TGCAGTGCTAGAGATCTTGGGCGGGGGGGCCCAGATACGCAGTATTTT. This gives the protein CSARDLGRGGPDTQYF.

This clonotype was recorded a few times. V gene TRBV10-3 combines with J gene TRBJ2-3; D not certain. Trimming took off 6 bases at V and 2 bases at J, with 12 bases between the two ends. Germline CDR1 reads ENHRY; CDR2 reads SYGVKD. CDR3 length: 14 residues. This CDR3 reads CAISLTASTDTQYF. As DNA, the CDR3 is TGTGCCATCAGCCTGACGGCCTCCACAGATACGCAGTATTTT.

In this sample, this clonotype turned up many times. The chain combines TRBV20-1 with TRBJ2-7; 10 nucleotides match TRBD2. The germline V gene has CDR1 DFQATT and CDR2 SNEGSKA (reference sequence). There are 14 residues in the CDR3. The V and J ends lost 3 bases and 3 bases, in that order; junction bases with no gene match: 5. As DNA, the CDR3 is TGCAGTGCTAGTAAAGCGGGAGGGATCTACGAGCAGTACTTC. It is translated as CSASKAGGIYEQYF.

This clonotype has more than one count but fewer than ten. This sequence joins TRBV19 and TRBJ2-1; D perhaps matches TRBD2 (6 bases). The CDR3 has 13 residues. Between the trimmed V and J ends, which lost 3 bases and 16 bases, there was a span of 19 bases. The germline V gene has CDR1 LNHDA and CDR2 SQIVND (reference sequence). CDR3 in DNA: TGTGCCAGTAGTATGAAAATTGGGGGGAGTTGTTTCTTC. Residues: CASSMKIGGSCFF.